A selection of T cell receptor beta chains follows, all from one sample in a study of blood T cell repertoires in COVID-19. The method was immunoSEQ multiplex PCR; TCRdb's version includes in-frame clones alone and lacks a portion of them. The data hold 300,000 to 400,000 clones, with 85% to 90% observed a single time. Material: peripheral blood. These receptors were obtained from a woman aged 50 to 60 with active or convalescent COVID-19. CDR3s include the opening cysteine and the closing phenylalanine or tryptophan. Fields, in order: V gene, clone size, D gene, J gene, CDR3 protein, CDR3 DNA. D genes are given only for firm matches. Clone size is shown for a subset of rows, as once, few, many or a class of expanded clone.

TRBV25-1,.,TRBD2,TRBJ2-1,CASSETWASGEQFF,TGTGCCAGCAGTGAAACCTGGGCTAGCGGTGAGCAGTTCTTC
TRBV10-1,.,.,TRBJ2-7,CASRTEWQGPYEQYF,TGCGCCAGCAGGACGGAGTGGCAGGGTCCCTACGAGCAGTACTTC
TRBV30,.,TRBD2,TRBJ2-1,CAWSPGTSGISYNEQFF,TGTGCCTGGAGCCCCGGGACTAGCGGGATTTCATACAATGAGCAGTTCTTC
TRBV10-3,.,.,TRBJ1-1,CAIRGTPDTEAFF,TGTGCCATCAGGGGGACACCAGACACTGAAGCTTTCTTT
TRBV7-9,few,TRBD2,TRBJ2-7,CASSLGAGGAYEQYF,TGTGCCAGCAGCTTAGGAGCGGGGGGAGCCTACGAGCAGTACTTC
TRBV6-5,once,TRBD1,TRBJ1-2,CASVKTGDGYGYTF,TGTGCCAGCGTCAAGACAGGGGACGGCTATGGCTACACCTTC
TRBV4-2,.,TRBD1,TRBJ1-4,CASSPQGAQGTTNEKLFF,TGTGCCAGCAGCCCACAGGGGGCGCAAGGGACAACTAATGAAAAACTGTTTTTT
TRBV28,.,.,TRBJ2-7,CASSSRGYEQYF,TGTGCCAGCAGTTCAAGGGGGTACGAGCAGTACTTC
TRBV9,.,TRBD1,TRBJ2-3,CASSVVRQGGTDTQYF,TGTGCCAGCAGCGTAGTTCGACAGGGCGGCACAGATACGCAGTATTTT
TRBV12-3/TRBV12-4,few,TRBD2,TRBJ2-2,CASSSGGAGELFF,TGTGCCAGCAGCTCGGGGGGTGCCGGGGAGCTGTTTTTT
TRBV29-1,.,.,TRBJ1-3,CSGGQGNTIYF,TGCAGCGGTGGACAAGGAAACACCATATATTTT
TRBV9,.,TRBD1,TRBJ1-1,CASSHGTGGKAEAFF,TGTGCCAGCAGTCACGGGACAGGGGGTAAGGCTGAAGCTTTCTTT
TRBV7-7,.,TRBD1,TRBJ1-1,CASSPLVPGQGRTEAFF,TGTGCTAGCAGCCCGTTAGTGCCGGGACAGGGTCGGACTGAAGCTTTCTTT
TRBV4-1,once,TRBD2,TRBJ2-3,CASSQDPSTSRGTDTQYF,TGCGCCAGCAGCCAAGATCCCTCGACTAGCCGGGGCACAGATACGCAGTATTTT
TRBV6-5,.,TRBD2,TRBJ2-1,CASSLTSDYGEQFF,TGTGCCAGCAGTTTGACTAGCGATTATGGGGAGCAGTTCTTC
TRBV4-2,.,.,TRBJ1-5,CASSHGSNQPQHF,TGTGCCAGCAGCCACGGGTCTAATCAGCCCCAGCATTTT